This is a list of T cell receptor beta chains from one sample in a study of T cell clonotyping in hematopoietic cell transplantation. Profiling relied on immunoSEQ multiplex PCR, and the TCRdb table lists in-frame clones only, not all of them. Seen here are tens of thousands of clones, around 84% observed once, and the top ten hold 2.5% to 3%. Sequences were derived from peripheral blood mononuclear cells, sampled before stem cell transplant. Every receptor here comes from a man aged 60 to 69 with acute myeloid leukemia. Some clones in this sample may be carry-over from other donors' samples. CDR3s include the opening cysteine and the closing phenylalanine or tryptophan. A D gene is named only where the DNA matches it firmly. Part of the rows lack a size; the others show once, few, many or a class for expanded clones.

DNA: TGTGCCAGTAGCTCGGAGGTCGGGGAGCTGTTTTTT
CDR3: CASSSEVGELFF
size: -
D: -
J: TRBJ2-2
V: TRBV19

DNA: TGTGCCAGCAGCTTAGCCCCGGGGGACGGGCCCCAGCATTTT
CDR3: CASSLAPGDGPQHF
size: -
D: -
J: TRBJ1-5
V: TRBV7-7

DNA: TGTGCCAGCAGCCAGCGGGGGGGGACCGGGGAGCTGTTTTTT
CDR3: CASSQRGGTGELFF
size: -
D: TRBD2
J: TRBJ2-2
V: TRBV5-8

DNA: TGTGCCAGCAGCATCGATTGGTGGACAGTCCGGTTGGCAGATACGCAGTATTTT
CDR3: CASSIDWWTVRLADTQYF
size: -
D: -
J: TRBJ2-3
V: TRBV21-1

DNA: TGTGCCAGTAGCGGGGCCTCCTACGAGCAGTACTTC
CDR3: CASSGASYEQYF
size: -
D: -
J: TRBJ2-7
V: TRBV19

DNA: TGCGCCAGCAGCTCGATCACAGGGGGCAAGGGCACTGAAGCTTTCTTT
CDR3: CASSSITGGKGTEAFF
size: -
D: TRBD1
J: TRBJ1-1
V: TRBV5-1

DNA: TGTGCCAGCAGCTTACAGGGTTGGAACACTGAAGCTTTCTTT
CDR3: CASSLQGWNTEAFF
size: few
D: -
J: TRBJ1-1
V: TRBV27

DNA: TGTGCCAGCAGCCCCGGGGAAGGTGGCTACACCTTC
CDR3: CASSPGEGGYTF
size: -
D: -
J: TRBJ1-2
V: TRBV6-5

DNA: TGTGCCAGCAGCCCCACGAGAGACTACGAGCAGTACTTC
CDR3: CASSPTRDYEQYF
size: -
D: -
J: TRBJ2-7
V: TRBV7-7

DNA: TGTGCCAGTAACTCACGAGGGGGTATAAAATACAATGAGCAGTTCTTC
CDR3: CASNSRGGIKYNEQFF
size: -
D: -
J: TRBJ2-1
V: TRBV19